A selection of T cell receptor beta chains follows, all from one sample in a study of response to subunit inactivated influenza vaccine. A single record per CDR3 protein comes from TCRdb applying MiXCR to the RT-PCR reads. This table has 500,000 to 600,000 distinct CDR3 sequences, under 15% appearing once. The source was PBMCs from blood, collected around seven weeks after vaccination. The source of these receptors is a man between 45 and 60 years old who received an inactivated influenza vaccine. Both conserved end residues are part of each CDR3. A D gene is named only where the DNA matches it firmly. Part of the rows lack a size; the others show once, few, many or a class for expanded clones.

CDR3 protein: CSVEGSGLYGYTF
CDR3 DNA: TGCAGCGTTGAAGGGAGTGGGTTATATGGCTACACCTTC
clone size: NA
V gene: TRBV29-1
D gene: NA
J gene: TRBJ1-2

CDR3 protein: CATSNRDFYNEQFF
CDR3 DNA: TGTGCCACCAGCAACCGGGACTTCTACAATGAGCAGTTCTTC
clone size: many
V gene: TRBV15
D gene: NA
J gene: TRBJ2-1

CDR3 protein: CASSFGGDSTNYGYTF
CDR3 DNA: TGTGCCAGCAGCTTTGGCGGGGACAGCACTAACTATGGCTACACCTTC
clone size: NA
V gene: TRBV5-4
D gene: TRBD1
J gene: TRBJ1-2

CDR3 protein: CASSTRSGVSTDTQYF
CDR3 DNA: TGTGCCAGCAGCACCCGTAGCGGGGTTAGCACAGATACGCAGTATTTT
clone size: NA
V gene: TRBV5-4
D gene: TRBD2
J gene: TRBJ2-3

CDR3 protein: CASSDSVTDTQYF
CDR3 DNA: TGTGCCAGCAGTGACTCCGTCACAGATACGCAGTATTTT
clone size: NA
V gene: TRBV6-4
D gene: NA
J gene: TRBJ2-3

CDR3 protein: CASSDRAQVSIYNEQFF
CDR3 DNA: TGTGCCAGCAGCGATCGGGCGCAGGTCTCTATCTACAATGAGCAGTTCTTC
clone size: NA
V gene: TRBV5-6
D gene: NA
J gene: TRBJ2-1

CDR3 protein: CSADLTSGTFVAPFF
CDR3 DNA: TGCAGCGCTGACCTGACTAGCGGGACTTTTGTTGCGCCGTTCTTC
clone size: NA
V gene: TRBV29-1
D gene: TRBD2
J gene: TRBJ2-1

CDR3 protein: CASSEGRGAYEQYF
CDR3 DNA: TGTGCCAGCAGTGAAGGCAGGGGGGCCTACGAGCAGTACTTC
clone size: NA
V gene: TRBV2
D gene: NA
J gene: TRBJ2-7

CDR3 protein: CASSFFTGNEQFF
CDR3 DNA: TGTGCCAGCAGCTTCTTCACAGGCAATGAGCAGTTCTTC
clone size: few
V gene: TRBV7-2
D gene: NA
J gene: TRBJ2-1

CDR3 protein: CASSQDYRDTYNEQFF
CDR3 DNA: TGCGCCAGCAGCCAAGATTACAGGGATACCTACAATGAGCAGTTCTTC
clone size: few
V gene: TRBV4-3
D gene: NA
J gene: TRBJ2-1

CDR3 protein: CSSIGAGGDRTEAFF
CDR3 DNA: TGCAGCTCCATAGGGGCCGGGGGAGACCGCACTGAAGCTTTCTTT
clone size: NA
V gene: TRBV29-1
D gene: NA
J gene: TRBJ1-1

CDR3 protein: CASSPSSGLGPDTQYF
CDR3 DNA: TGTGCCAGCAGTCCCTCTAGCGGGTTGGGCCCAGATACGCAGTATTTT
clone size: NA
V gene: TRBV12-3/TRBV12-4
D gene: TRBD2
J gene: TRBJ2-3

CDR3 protein: CASRSGYANTGELFF
CDR3 DNA: TGCGCCAGCAGGTCAGGCTACGCGAACACCGGGGAGCTGTTTTTT
clone size: few
V gene: TRBV5-1
D gene: NA
J gene: TRBJ2-2

CDR3 protein: CASSAVWTGGETQYF
CDR3 DNA: TGTGCCAGCAGCGCCGTCTGGACAGGGGGAGAGACCCAGTACTTC
clone size: NA
V gene: TRBV9
D gene: TRBD1
J gene: TRBJ2-5

CDR3 protein: CASSPLGRGGYEQYF
CDR3 DNA: TGTGCCAGCAGTCCCCTTGGAAGAGGGGGGTACGAGCAGTACTTC
clone size: NA
V gene: TRBV27
D gene: NA
J gene: TRBJ2-7

CDR3 protein: CASSYSGVGDSRGYTF
CDR3 DNA: TGTGCCAGCAGTTACTCCGGAGTCGGGGATTCGCGTGGCTACACCTTC
clone size: few
V gene: TRBV6-5
D gene: NA
J gene: TRBJ1-2

CDR3 protein: CASSPGTSGRGYEQYF
CDR3 DNA: TGCGCCAGCAGCCCCGGGACTAGCGGGAGGGGGTACGAGCAGTACTTC
clone size: NA
V gene: TRBV5-1
D gene: TRBD2
J gene: TRBJ2-7

CDR3 protein: CASSQDLRVSSPLHF
CDR3 DNA: TGTGCCAGCAGCCAAGATTTAAGGGTTTCTTCACCCCTCCACTTT
clone size: NA
V gene: TRBV4-2
D gene: NA
J gene: TRBJ1-6

CDR3 protein: CASSFDRGPTGELFF
CDR3 DNA: TGTGCCAGCAGCTTCGACAGGGGGCCCACCGGGGAGCTGTTTTTT
clone size: NA
V gene: TRBV7-2
D gene: TRBD1
J gene: TRBJ2-2

CDR3 protein: CAISESGFGTGELFF
CDR3 DNA: TGTGCCATCAGTGAGAGTGGGTTCGGCACCGGGGAGCTGTTTTTT
clone size: few
V gene: TRBV10-3
D gene: NA
J gene: TRBJ2-2

CDR3 protein: CASSPWTGRPNEQFF
CDR3 DNA: TGTGCCAGCTCACCTTGGACAGGGAGGCCCAATGAGCAGTTCTTC
clone size: few
V gene: TRBV18
D gene: TRBD1
J gene: TRBJ2-1

CDR3 protein: CSARAGRGEIYPDYEQYF
CDR3 DNA: TGCAGTGCTAGAGCGGGGCGGGGGGAAATCTACCCGGACTACGAGCAGTACTTC
clone size: NA
V gene: TRBV20-1
D gene: TRBD2
J gene: TRBJ2-7

CDR3 protein: CASSKLALEQFF
CDR3 DNA: TGTGCCAGCAGCAAGCTAGCGCTTGAGCAGTTCTTC
clone size: few
V gene: TRBV13
D gene: NA
J gene: TRBJ2-1

CDR3 protein: CASSLGNTIYF
CDR3 DNA: TGTGCCAGCAGCTTAGGAAACACCATATATTTT
clone size: many
V gene: TRBV11-2
D gene: NA
J gene: TRBJ1-3